Below are 30 T cell receptor beta chains sequenced from a single sample in a study of beta chain features in type 1 diabetes. Study results and limitations: People with Type 1 diabetes carried modestly yet significantly shorter TCRB CDR3s in all four CD4+ subsets.

These TCRs' antigens remain unknown. Of the isolated RNA, all was reverse transcribed, and so the sequenced material was expressed TCRB transcripts. Profiling relied on immunoSEQ multiplex PCR, and the TCRdb table lists in-frame clones only, not all of them. The repertoire holds around 250,000 clones, with roughly 13% as singletons. Sequenced input: naive CD4+ T cells from blood. The receptors shown here come from a man between 25 and 39 years old with type 1 diabetes.

This clone was picked up a small number of times. The rearrangement links TRBV7-9 to TRBJ2-3, with a possible D match to TRBD1 (5 bases). The CDR3 spans 15 residues. The V end lost 5 bases, the J end lost 0 bases, and 12 bases lay between the germline ends. The germline V gene encodes CDR1 SEHNR and CDR2 FQNEAQ (reference sequence). The CDR3 loop reads CASSRKGSSTDTQYF. The CDR3 DNA reads TGTGCCAGCAGCCGTAAGGGGTCTAGCACAGATACGCAGTATTTT.

J is TRBJ1-1 and V is TRBV2; D ambiguous. CDR1 and CDR2 (germline): SNHLY, FYNNEI. The CDR3 runs to 14 residues. The V and J ends lost 4 bases and 3 bases respectively, with 12 bases between them. Here the CDR3 DNA reads TGTGCCAGCAGTGTATTAGCCGGGGACACTGAAGCTTTCTTT. The encoded protein is CASSVLAGDTEAFF.

The chain joins TRBV9 to TRBJ2-1; maybe TRBD1 (5 bases). Trimming stripped 4 bases from V and 2 bases from J, with 10 bases between. Germline-derived CDR1 and CDR2 are SGDLS and YYNGEE. This CDR3 comprises 14 residues. CDR3: CASSRDSTYNEQFF. CDR3 nucleotides: TGTGCCAGCAGCCGTGACAGTACCTACAATGAGCAGTTCTTC. Drawing the rest from reference TRBV9 and TRBJ2-1, the complete variable domain is DSGVTQTPKHLITATGQRVTLRCSPRSGDLSVYWYQQSLDQGLQFLIQYYNGEERAKGNILERFSAQQFPDLHSELNLSSLELGDSALYFCASSRDSTYNEQFFGPGTRLTVL.

The V gene is TRBV11-1, the J gene TRBJ1-2; 7 nucleotides align to TRBD1. Germline CDR1 is SGHAT and CDR2 is FQDESV (reference sequence). This CDR3 has 15 amino acids. V was pared by 0 bases and J by 6 bases, with 7 bases of the junction left unmatched. The CDR3 loop is CASSLAPTGFDGYTF. CDR3 nucleotides: TGTGCCAGCAGCTTAGCCCCGACAGGGTTTGATGGCTACACCTTC.

V is TRBV15 and J is TRBJ2-7; 8 bases map to TRBD2. The ends lost 0 bases at V and 3 bases at J; junction bases unmatched: 7. The CDR3 has 16 residues. Germline V lookup: CDR1 LNHNV, CDR2 YYDKDF (reference sequence). CDR3 residues: CATSRDLPGLVYEQYF. The CDR3 nucleotides are TGTGCCACCAGCAGAGACCTCCCGGGACTAGTCTACGAGCAGTACTTC. Using reference TRBV15 and TRBJ2-7 for the parts outside the CDR3, the full variable domain is DAMVIQNPRYQVTQFGKPVTLSCSQTLNHNVMYWYQQKSSQAPKLLFHYYDKDFNNEADTPDNFQSRRPNTSFCFLDIRSPGLGDTAMYLCATSRDLPGLVYEQYFGPGTRLTVT.

As regards this clone: Mismatch with germline at one junction end may stem from a read error. This sequence joins TRBV30 and TRBJ1-5; D may be TRBD1 (6 bases). The length of the CDR3 is 13 residues. Germline CDR1 GTSNPN, CDR2 SVGIG (reference sequence). CDR3 sequence (DNA): TGTGCCTTGGAGTGCCGCCCGCACAGGGATACAAATTTT. Translation: CALECRPHRDTNF.

The chain links TRBV18 to TRBJ2-5, with D perhaps TRBD1 (5 bases). This CDR3 is built from 14 residues. The germline V gene encodes CDR1 KGHSH and CDR2 LQKENI. Trimming took 3 bases from V and 0 from J, leaving 8 bases between them. The CDR3: CASSPLTDQETQYF. Written as DNA, the CDR3 is TGTGCCAGCTCACCTCTGACAGACCAAGAGACCCAGTACTTC.

The chain carries TRBV4-2 and TRBJ1-2; TRBD1 aligns across 7 bases. Looked up from germline, CDR1 is LGHNA and CDR2 is YNFKEQ. The CDR3 contains 14 residues. Trimming at V came to 3 bases and at J to 14 bases, leaving 15 bases not matched to a gene. CDR3 residues: CASSQALQGRVETF. The DNA of the CDR3 is TGTGCCAGCAGCCAGGCGTTACAGGGGCGGGTGGAAACCTTC.

The V call is TRBV4-1, the J call TRBJ2-1; 11 positions match TRBD2. Germline CDR1 and CDR2: MGHRA and YSYEKL. The ends lost 3 bases at V and 3 bases at J; junction bases unmatched: 10. This CDR3 has 18 amino acids. The chain's CDR3 is CASSQVWTSGRFYNEQFF. DNA of the CDR3: TGCGCCAGCAGCCAGGTTTGGACTAGCGGGCGTTTCTACAATGAGCAGTTCTTC.

The V and J genes are TRBV7-2 and TRBJ1-2; perhaps TRBD1 as D (6 bases). Trimming pared 5 bases from V and 14 bases from J, leaving 15 bases between. Germline V gene data show CDR1 as SGHTA and CDR2 as FQGNSA. The CDR3 is 11 amino acids. The CDR3 nucleotides are TGTGCCAGCAGCACAAGGACAGATTATACCTTC. As protein: CASSTRTDYTF.

The V gene is TRBV27, the J gene TRBJ2-7; 15 nucleotides match TRBD2. This CDR3 region has 16 residues. V trimming: 4 bases; J trimming: 9 bases; junction bases outside the gene matches: 10. Germline V lookup: CDR1 MNHEY, CDR2 SMNVEV (reference sequence). CDR3 coding DNA: TGTGCCAGCAGTTCAGTAGGGACTAGCGGGAGGTCGGGGCAGTACTTC. This codes for CASSSVGTSGRSGQYF.

This clone came up a few times. The chain carries TRBV10-3 and TRBJ2-2, with D tentatively TRBD2 (5 bases). This CDR3 has 17 residues. CDR1 ENHRY and CDR2 SYGVKD come from the germline V gene. Trimming took 1 base from V and 2 from J, leaving 14 bases between them. The CDR3 DNA reads as TGTGCCATCAGTGAGTTTGGTGTTGCGGGTAACACCGGGGAGCTGTTTTTT. This gives the protein CAISEFGVAGNTGELFF.

The chain joins TRBV10-3 to TRBJ2-1; D is unclear. There are 13 residues in the CDR3. CDR1 and CDR2 (germline): ENHRY, SYGVKD. Trimming shortened V by 3 bases and J by 0 bases, and 3 bases separated the two germline ends. The CDR3 region is CAISDSSYNEQFF. The CDR3 DNA sequence: TGTGCCATCAGTGACAGCTCCTACAATGAGCAGTTCTTC.

The chain employs TRBV5-6 and TRBJ2-5; no clear D. The length of the CDR3 is 14 residues. In germline, CDR1 is SGHDT, CDR2 YYEEEE. Trimming removed 4 bases at V and 1 base at J, with 11 bases between. The CDR3 region is CASSTPETQETQYF. The DNA for the CDR3 is TGTGCCAGCAGCACGCCGGAGACCCAAGAGACCCAGTACTTC.

V is TRBV4-1 and J is TRBJ2-5; no clear D gene. V lost 0 bases, J lost 7 bases, and 6 bases lay in between. This CDR3 spans 12 amino acids. The germline V gene encodes CDR1 MGHRA and CDR2 YSYEKL. The CDR3 nucleotides are TGCGCCAGCAGCCAAGATTCGGGGACCCAGTACTTC. The encoded protein is CASSQDSGTQYF.

On this clone itself: This sample also contains other DNA sequences that code for the same CDR3. The chain uses TRBV18 and TRBJ2-7, with 11 bases that match TRBD2. CDR1 KGHSH and CDR2 LQKENI come from the germline V gene. The CDR3 is made up of 14 amino acids. The V segment lost 3 bases and the J segment 4 bases; nucleotides outside the gene matches: 2. The DNA for the CDR3 is TGTGCCAGCTCACCTACTAGCGGGAGTTACGAGCAGTACTTC. As protein: CASSPTSGSYEQYF. Variable domain in full (rest from reference TRBV18 and TRBJ2-7): NAGVMQNPRHLVRRRGQEARLRCSPMKGHSHVYWYRQLPEEGLKFMVYLQKENIIDESGMPKERFSAEFPKEGPSILRIQQVVRGDSAAYFCASSPTSGSYEQYFGPGTRLTVT.

The chain is built from TRBV2 and TRBJ2-5; TRBD1 agrees at 8 bases. The CDR3 is 12 amino acids. V dropped 6 bases and J dropped 5; count of bases not matched to a gene: 2. In germline, CDR1 is SNHLY, CDR2 FYNNEI. The CDR3 nucleotides are TGTGCCAGCAGCGGACAGGGTGAGACCCAGTACTTC. Translating it yields CASSGQGETQYF.

This chain connects TRBV4-1 to TRBJ2-3; 11 bases map to TRBD2. This CDR3 spans 16 amino acids. The J segment lost 3 bases and the V segment lost 0 bases, leaving 2 bases of the junction unmatched. From germline, CDR1 is MGHRA and CDR2 YSYEKL. The DNA for the CDR3 is TGCGCCAGCAGCCAAGATCCTAGCGGGAGGACAGATACGCAGTATTTT. It codes for CASSQDPSGRTDTQYF.

The V call is TRBV19, the J call TRBJ1-1; D is undetermined. The CDR3 spans 13 residues. Germline loops: CDR1 LNHDA, CDR2 SQIVND (reference sequence). V lost 2 bases, J lost 1 base, and 5 bases lay in between. CDR3 coding DNA: TGTGCCAGTAGTATACACAAGAACACTGAAGCTTTCTTT. This codes for CASSIHKNTEAFF.

The CDR3 sequence: CASSTGLSTYEQYF. Written as DNA, the CDR3 is TGTGCCAGTAGTACAGGGCTATCCACCTACGAGCAGTACTTC. The chain employs TRBV19 and TRBJ2-7; a weak D match, TRBD1 (5 bases). Germline CDR1 is LNHDA and CDR2 is SQIVND (reference sequence). Trimming removed 4 bases from V and 2 bases from J, with 12 bases in between. The CDR3 loop spans 14 amino acids.

CDR3 bases: TGCGCCAGCTCCAGGCTATCTGACACCTACAATGAGCAGTTCTTC. The encoded protein is CASSRLSDTYNEQFF. V usage is TRBV5-1 and J usage is TRBJ2-1; D uncertain. The CDR3 runs to 15 residues. V dropped 7 bases and J dropped 2 bases, with 16 bases sitting between them. The germline CDR1 and CDR2 sequences are SGHRS and YFSETQ.

There are a few counts of this clone. The V and J genes are TRBV4-2 and TRBJ2-2; D is perhaps TRBD2 (5 bases). The CDR3 totals 14 residues. CDR1 and CDR2 (germline): LGHNA, YNFKEQ. Trimming took off 4 bases at V and 5 bases at J, with 11 bases between the two ends. DNA for the CDR3: TGTGCCAGCAGCCCCTTACGGGGTACCGGGGAGCTGTTTTTT. Protein: CASSPLRGTGELFF.

This chain links TRBV7-3 with TRBJ2-1; D is perhaps TRBD1 (5 bases). Deletions cut 6 bases from V and 6 bases from J, with 15 bases between. Germline CDR1 is SGHTA and CDR2 is FQGTGA. The CDR3 covers 14 residues. The DNA of the CDR3 is TGTGCCAGCAGAGCTTATCAGGGCAGCAATGAGCAGTTCTTC. It yields the protein CASRAYQGSNEQFF.

This chain joins TRBV19 and TRBJ2-6, with 7 bases aligning to TRBD1. The CDR3 consists of 18 residues. Germline CDR1 is LNHDA and CDR2 is SQIVND (reference sequence). The trim removed 5 bases at V and 1 base at J, leaving 11 bases unmatched. CDR3 sequence: CASSQPQGVGSGANVLTF. CDR3 sequence (DNA): TGTGCCAGTAGTCAGCCCCAGGGGGTAGGATCTGGGGCCAACGTCCTGACTTTC.

The chain recombines TRBV30 with TRBJ1-2; no reliable D call. Germline CDR1 GTSNPN, CDR2 SVGIG (reference sequence). Trimming stripped 6 bases from V and 10 bases from J, with 18 bases between. The CDR3 has 12 amino acids. The CDR3 region has the DNA TGTGCCTGCAACAAGGGCGGCGGGGTCTACACCTTC. The encoded protein is CACNKGGGVYTF.

This clone has only a few counts. The chain recombines TRBV28 with TRBJ2-1, with 7 nucleotides matching TRBD1. Germline values: CDR1 MDHEN, CDR2 SYDVKM. V shed 2 bases and J 5 bases; nucleotides not matched to a gene: 3. The CDR3 extends over 14 amino acids. The CDR3 coding sequence is TGTGCCAGCAGTTTACTGGGACAGAACAATGAGCAGTTCTTC. It is translated as CASSLLGQNNEQFF.

This clone came up a few times. The V and J genes are TRBV5-1 and TRBJ2-3, with D unclear. Germline CDR1 and CDR2: SGHRS and YFSETQ. V lost 0 bases, J lost 4 bases, and 9 bases lay in between. The CDR3 consists of 14 residues. As DNA, the CDR3 is TGCGCCAGCAGCTTGGAGGTGGGCTCAGATACGCAGTATTTT. Translation gives CASSLEVGSDTQYF.

This clone was counted only a few times. This rearrangement joins TRBV18 to TRBJ2-3, with 10 positions matching TRBD1. The CDR3 extends over 17 amino acids. CDR1 is KGHSH and CDR2 is LQKENI in the germline V gene. V was pared by 1 base and J by 2 bases, with 6 bases of the junction left unmatched. The CDR3 here is CASSPRTGGYVTDTQYF. The CDR3 bases are TGTGCCAGCTCACCACGGACAGGGGGTTATGTCACAGATACGCAGTATTTT.

This chain connects TRBV11-1 to TRBJ1-1; no firm D call. Germline V lookup: CDR1 SGHAT, CDR2 FQDESV (reference sequence). Deletions cut 3 bases from V and 8 bases from J, with 7 bases between. The CDR3 runs 11 residues. DNA for the CDR3: TGTGCCAGCAGCTTTAGGAGAGAAGCTTTCTTT. Its protein product is CASSFRREAFF.

This clone was recorded once. This chain uses TRBV7-9 with TRBJ2-7; D is perhaps TRBD2 (6 bases). CDR1 and CDR2 (germline): SEHNR, FQNEAQ (reference sequence). V lost 5 bases to trimming and J lost 3 bases, with 17 bases between them. The CDR3 covers 15 residues. The CDR3 DNA reads as TGTGCCAGCAGCCCCGGGACTCCGGAGGTCTACGAGCAGTACTTC. Encoded protein: CASSPGTPEVYEQYF. Full variable domain (missing parts from reference TRBV7-9 and TRBJ2-7): DTGVSQNPRHKITKRGQNVTFRCDPISEHNRLYWYRQTLGQGPEFLTYFQNEAQLEKSRLLSDRFSAERPKGSFSTLEIQRTEQGDSAMYLCASSPGTPEVYEQYFGPGTRLTVT.